Listed here are 7 T cell receptor beta chains from one sample, sequenced in a study of identical twins. TCRdb processed the 5' RACE reads anew with MiXCR; each CDR3 protein has one entry. The data hold fewer than 250,000 distinct CDR3 sequences, with roughly 7.5% observed a single time. The sample was also reused in another study, on yellow fever vaccine responses in identical twins.

Sequenced sample: memory (CD45RO+) T cells sorted from blood. These receptors were obtained from a woman aged 18-29 years in good health.

Worth noting for this clonotype: One end of the junction does not line up with germline, which may come from a read error. The J gene is TRBJ2-7, the V gene TRBV7-3; D unresolved. The CDR3 runs 16 residues. The germline V gene has CDR1 SGHTA and CDR2 FQGTGA. CDR3 bases: TGTGCCAGCAGCCTAACCCCGTCGGTTGGGATCTCCGAGCAGTACTTC. Protein: CASSLTPSVGISEQYF. Supplemented by reference TRBV7-3 and TRBJ2-7, the full variable domain reads GAGVSQTPSNKVTEKGKYVELRCDPISGHTALYWYRQSLGQGPEFLIYFQGTGAADDSGLPNDRFFAVRPEGSVSTLKIQRTERGDSAVYLCASSLTPSVGISEQYFGPGTRLTVT.

This clonotype was found many times. The V and J genes are TRBV5-6 and TRBJ2-2; D gene uncertain. V was shortened by 3 bases and J by 3 bases, with 12 bases between the two germline ends. This CDR3 region has 15 residues. The V gene's germline CDR1 is SGHDT and CDR2 YYEEEE. In DNA form, the CDR3 reads TGTGCCAGCAGCTCCTATGGGGAATACACCGGGGAGCTGTTTTTT. As protein: CASSSYGEYTGELFF. The whole variable domain, filled in from reference TRBV5-6 and TRBJ2-2, reads DAGVTQSPTHLIKTRGQQVTLRCSPKSGHDTVSWYQQALGQGPQFIFQYYEEEERQRGNFPDRFSGHQFPNYSSELNVNALLLGDSALYLCASSSYGEYTGELFFGEGSRLTVL.

The table lists this clonotype with a few counts. CDR3 bases: TGTGCCAGCAGACGGACTAGCGGGGACTACGAGCAGTACTTC. Residues: CASRRTSGDYEQYF. The rearrangement uses TRBV3-1 and TRBJ2-7; 12 nucleotides align to TRBD2. The CDR3 contains 14 residues. The V gene's germline CDR1 is LGHDT and CDR2 YNNKEL (reference sequence). Germline trimming cut 6 bases from V and 3 bases from J; bases unmatched to any gene: 3.

The rearrangement links TRBV7-8 to TRBJ2-7; D is perhaps TRBD1 (6 bases). The V gene lost 1 base and the J gene lost 7 bases, with 11 bases spanning the gap. The CDR3 spans 13 residues. CDR1 is SGHVS, CDR2 FQNEAQ, per germline. The CDR3 sequence: CASSLGQRGEQYF. As DNA, the CDR3 is TGTGCCAGCAGCTTAGGCCAAAGGGGGGAGCAGTACTTC.

In its sample, this clonotype was seen a few times. This chain uses TRBV5-1 with TRBJ1-2; D is unresolved. The germline gives CDR1 SGHRS, CDR2 YFSETQ. The V gene lost 4 bases and the J gene lost 1 base, with 11 bases spanning the gap. The CDR3 contains 14 residues. The chain's CDR3 is CASSEQNSNYGYTF. As DNA, the CDR3 is TGCGCCAGCAGCGAACAGAATAGTAACTATGGCTACACCTTC.

The table lists this clonotype with a few counts. V and J are TRBV7-2 and TRBJ2-7; maybe TRBD2 (6 bases). The CDR3 covers 16 residues. Germline loops: CDR1 SGHTA, CDR2 FQGNSA. Trimming took 0 bases from V and 0 from J, leaving 12 bases between them. CDR3 sequence: CASSLAGAGGSYEQYF. For the CDR3, the DNA is TGTGCCAGCAGCTTAGCGGGAGCGGGCGGCTCCTACGAGCAGTACTTC.

This clonotype has at least ten counts. V and J are TRBV20-1 and TRBJ2-3; 14 bases fit TRBD2. This CDR3 has 15 residues. The V segment lost 5 bases and the J segment 4 bases; nucleotides outside the gene matches: 5. Germline V gene data show CDR1 as DFQATT and CDR2 as SNEGSKA (reference sequence). The CDR3 bases are TGCAGTGCTGCCGGGACTAGCGGGAGCCCAGATACGCAGTATTTT. It is translated as CSAAGTSGSPDTQYF.